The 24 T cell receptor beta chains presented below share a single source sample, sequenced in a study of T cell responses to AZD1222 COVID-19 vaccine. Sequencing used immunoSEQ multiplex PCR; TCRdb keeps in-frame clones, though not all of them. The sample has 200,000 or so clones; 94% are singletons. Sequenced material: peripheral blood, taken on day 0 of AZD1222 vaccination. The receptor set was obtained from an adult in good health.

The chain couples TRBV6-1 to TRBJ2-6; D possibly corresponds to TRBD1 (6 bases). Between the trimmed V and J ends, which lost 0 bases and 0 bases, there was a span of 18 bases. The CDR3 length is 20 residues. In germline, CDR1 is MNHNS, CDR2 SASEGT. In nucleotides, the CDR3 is TGTGCCAGCAGTGAAGCGTGGCCAGGGGCTTTACCCTCTGGGGCCAACGTCCTGACTTTC. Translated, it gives CASSEAWPGALPSGANVLTF.

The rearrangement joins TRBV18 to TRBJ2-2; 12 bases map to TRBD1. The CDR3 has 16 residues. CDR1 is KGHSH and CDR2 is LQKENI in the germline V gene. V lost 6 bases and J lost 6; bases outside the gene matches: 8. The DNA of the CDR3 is TGTGCCAGCTCCCGGAGGGACAGGGGGCAGTCCGGGGAGCTGTTTTTT. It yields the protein CASSRRDRGQSGELFF.

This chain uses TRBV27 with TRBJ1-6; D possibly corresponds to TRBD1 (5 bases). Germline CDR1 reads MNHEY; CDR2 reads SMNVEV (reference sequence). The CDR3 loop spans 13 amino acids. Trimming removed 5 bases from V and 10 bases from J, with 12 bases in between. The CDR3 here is CASSPSGGSPLHF. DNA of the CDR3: TGTGCCAGCAGTCCAAGTGGGGGATCACCCCTCCACTTT.

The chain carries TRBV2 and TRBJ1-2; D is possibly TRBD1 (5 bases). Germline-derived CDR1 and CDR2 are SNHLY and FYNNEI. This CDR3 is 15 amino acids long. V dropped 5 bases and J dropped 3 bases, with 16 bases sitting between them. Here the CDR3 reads CASSLVWGWDYGYTF. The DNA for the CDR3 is TGTGCCAGCAGTCTCGTTTGGGGGTGGGACTATGGCTACACCTTC. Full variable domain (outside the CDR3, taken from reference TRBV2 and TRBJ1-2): EPEVTQTPSHQVTQMGQEVILRCVPISNHLYFYWYRQILGQKVEFLVSFYNNEISEKSEIFDDQFSVERPDGSNFTLKIRSTKLEDSAMYFCASSLVWGWDYGYTFGSGTRLTVV.

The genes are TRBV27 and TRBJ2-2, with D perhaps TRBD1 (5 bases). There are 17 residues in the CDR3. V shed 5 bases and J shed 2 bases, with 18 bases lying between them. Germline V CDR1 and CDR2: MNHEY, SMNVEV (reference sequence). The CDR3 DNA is TGTGCCAGCAGTCCCGAACCACAGGCCCGCAACACCGGGGAGCTGTTTTTT. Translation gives CASSPEPQARNTGELFF.

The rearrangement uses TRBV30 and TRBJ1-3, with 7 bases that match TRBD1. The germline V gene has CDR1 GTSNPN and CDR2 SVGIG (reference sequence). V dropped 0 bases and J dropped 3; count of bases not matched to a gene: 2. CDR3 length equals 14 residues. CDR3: CAWSVSGGGNTIYF. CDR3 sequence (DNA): TGTGCCTGGAGTGTATCAGGGGGTGGAAACACCATATATTTT.

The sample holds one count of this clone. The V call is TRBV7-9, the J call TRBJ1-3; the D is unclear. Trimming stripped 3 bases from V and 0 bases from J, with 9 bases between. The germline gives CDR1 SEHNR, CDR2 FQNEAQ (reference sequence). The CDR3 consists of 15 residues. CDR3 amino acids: CASSFWVSSGNTIYF. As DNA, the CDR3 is TGTGCCAGCAGCTTTTGGGTGAGCTCTGGAAACACCATATATTTT.

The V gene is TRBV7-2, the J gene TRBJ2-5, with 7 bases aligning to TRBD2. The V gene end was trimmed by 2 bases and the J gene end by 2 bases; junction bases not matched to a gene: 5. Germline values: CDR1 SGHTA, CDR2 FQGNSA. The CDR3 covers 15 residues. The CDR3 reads CASSLQSGKQETQYF. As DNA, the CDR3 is TGTGCCAGCAGCTTACAGAGCGGGAAACAAGAGACCCAGTACTTC.

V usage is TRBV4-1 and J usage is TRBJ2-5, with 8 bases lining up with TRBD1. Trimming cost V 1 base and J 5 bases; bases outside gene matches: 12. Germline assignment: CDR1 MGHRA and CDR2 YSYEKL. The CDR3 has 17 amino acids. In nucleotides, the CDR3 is TGCGCCAGCAGCCAAGGGGCAGGGGGCCGCCTGGGGGAGACCCAGTACTTC. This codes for CASSQGAGGRLGETQYF.

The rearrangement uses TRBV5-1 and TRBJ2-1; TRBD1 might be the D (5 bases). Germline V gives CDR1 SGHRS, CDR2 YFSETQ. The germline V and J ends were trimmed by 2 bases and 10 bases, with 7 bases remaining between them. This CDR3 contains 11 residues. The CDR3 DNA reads TGCGCCAGCAGCTTAAAGGGGGAGCAGTTCTTC. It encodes CASSLKGEQFF.

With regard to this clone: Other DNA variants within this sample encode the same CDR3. CDR3 sequence reads: CSARSYEQYF. CDR3 bases: TGCAGTGCTCGCTCCTACGAGCAGTACTTC. V usage is TRBV20-1 and J usage is TRBJ2-7; unclear D gene. Germline CDR1 and CDR2: DFQATT and SNEGSKA (reference sequence). The CDR3 sequence is 10 residues long. Trimming stripped 5 bases from V and 0 bases from J, with 2 bases between.

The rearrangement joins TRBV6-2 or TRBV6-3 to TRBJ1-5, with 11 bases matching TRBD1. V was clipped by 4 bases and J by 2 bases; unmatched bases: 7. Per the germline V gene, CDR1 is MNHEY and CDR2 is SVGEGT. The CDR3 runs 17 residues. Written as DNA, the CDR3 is TGTGCCAGCAGTTCCGGGACAGGGGGAGATCGCAATCAGCCCCAGCATTTT. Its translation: CASSSGTGGDRNQPQHF.

CDR3 nucleotide sequence: TGTGCCAGCAGCCAAGATCGGGTCGGGGAGCTGTTTTTT. Protein: CASSQDRVGELFF. This sequence joins TRBV4-2 and TRBJ2-2; no clear D. CDR1 and CDR2 (germline): LGHNA, YNFKEQ. There are 13 residues in the CDR3. Between the trimmed V and J ends, which lost 0 bases and 7 bases, there was a span of 6 bases.

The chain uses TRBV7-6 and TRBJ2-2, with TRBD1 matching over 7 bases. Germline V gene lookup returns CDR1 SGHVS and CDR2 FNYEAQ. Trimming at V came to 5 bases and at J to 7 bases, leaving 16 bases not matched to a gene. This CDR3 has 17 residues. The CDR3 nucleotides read TGTGCCAGCAGCCGACCCCACTCGAGGGGGCGGATCGGGGAGCTGTTTTTT. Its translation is CASSRPHSRGRIGELFF.

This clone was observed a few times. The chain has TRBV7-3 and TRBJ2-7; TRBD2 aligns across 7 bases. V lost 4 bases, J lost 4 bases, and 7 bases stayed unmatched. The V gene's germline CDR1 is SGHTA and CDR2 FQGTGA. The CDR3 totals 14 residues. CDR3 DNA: TGTGCCAGCAGCTCATTGGGACTAATTTACGAGCAGTACTTC. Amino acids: CASSSLGLIYEQYF.

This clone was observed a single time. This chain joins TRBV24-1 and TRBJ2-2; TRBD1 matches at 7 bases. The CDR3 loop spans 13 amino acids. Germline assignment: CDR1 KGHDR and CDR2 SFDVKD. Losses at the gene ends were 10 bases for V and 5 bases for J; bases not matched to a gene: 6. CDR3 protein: CATRQGLTGELFF. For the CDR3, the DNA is TGTGCCACGAGACAGGGATTGACCGGGGAGCTGTTTTTT.

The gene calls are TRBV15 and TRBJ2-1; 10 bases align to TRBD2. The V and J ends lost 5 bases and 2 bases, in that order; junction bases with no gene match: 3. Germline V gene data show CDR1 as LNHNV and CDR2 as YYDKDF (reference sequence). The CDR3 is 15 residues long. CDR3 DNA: TGTGCCACCAGCGGGCTAGCGGGAGCCTACAATGAGCAGTTCTTC. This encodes CATSGLAGAYNEQFF.

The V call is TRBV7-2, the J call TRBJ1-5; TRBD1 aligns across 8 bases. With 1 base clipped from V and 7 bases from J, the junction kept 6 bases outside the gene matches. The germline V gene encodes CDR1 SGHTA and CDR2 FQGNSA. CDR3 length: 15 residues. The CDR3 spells CASSLVSGDRQPQHF. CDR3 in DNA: TGTGCCAGCAGCTTAGTCTCGGGGGACAGGCAGCCCCAGCATTTT.

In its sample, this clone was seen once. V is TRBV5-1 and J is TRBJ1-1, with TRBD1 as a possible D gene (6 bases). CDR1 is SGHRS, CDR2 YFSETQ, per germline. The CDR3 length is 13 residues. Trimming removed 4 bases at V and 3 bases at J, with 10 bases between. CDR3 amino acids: CASSQGTYTEAFF. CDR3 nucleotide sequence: TGCGCCAGCAGCCAGGGGACATACACTGAAGCTTTCTTT.

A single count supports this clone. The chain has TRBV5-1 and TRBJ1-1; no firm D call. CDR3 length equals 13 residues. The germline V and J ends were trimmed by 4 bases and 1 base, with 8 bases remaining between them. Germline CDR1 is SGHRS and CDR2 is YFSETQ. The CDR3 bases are TGCGCCAGCAGCCTAGGACCGAACACTGAAGCTTTCTTT. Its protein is CASSLGPNTEAFF.

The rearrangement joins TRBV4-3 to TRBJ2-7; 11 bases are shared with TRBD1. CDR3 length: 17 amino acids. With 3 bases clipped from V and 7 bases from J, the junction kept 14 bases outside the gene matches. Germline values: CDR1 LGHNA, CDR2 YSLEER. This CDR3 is CASSHAVIGTGGREQYF. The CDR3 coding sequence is TGCGCCAGCAGCCACGCAGTCATCGGGACAGGGGGTAGGGAGCAGTACTTC.

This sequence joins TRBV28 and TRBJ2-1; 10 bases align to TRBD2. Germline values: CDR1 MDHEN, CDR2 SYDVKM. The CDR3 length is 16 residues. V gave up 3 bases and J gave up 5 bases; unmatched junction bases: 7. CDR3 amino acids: CASSFVGTSANNEQFF. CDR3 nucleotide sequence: TGTGCCAGCAGTTTCGTCGGGACTAGCGCAAACAATGAGCAGTTCTTC.

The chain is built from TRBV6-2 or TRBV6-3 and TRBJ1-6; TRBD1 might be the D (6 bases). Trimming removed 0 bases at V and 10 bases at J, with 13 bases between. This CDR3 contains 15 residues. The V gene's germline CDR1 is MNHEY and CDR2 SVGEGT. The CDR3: CASSYSAGDESPLHF. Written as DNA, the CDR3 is TGTGCCAGCAGTTACTCGGCAGGGGATGAGTCACCCCTCCACTTT.

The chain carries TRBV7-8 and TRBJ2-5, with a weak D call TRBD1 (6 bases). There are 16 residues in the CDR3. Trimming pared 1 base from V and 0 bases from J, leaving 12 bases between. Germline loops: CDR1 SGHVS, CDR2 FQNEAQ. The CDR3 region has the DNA TGTGCCAGCAGCTTAGAGGTCAGGGGAGACCAAGAGACCCAGTACTTC. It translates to CASSLEVRGDQETQYF.